This TCR beta chain was obtained from a study of blood T cell repertoires in COVID-19 (dated by TCRdb to about 2020). Background on the whole study: Samples from collaborators originated in the United States, Italy and Spain and spanned both the acute and convalescent phases of COVID-19. The prospective study material was composed of cDNA or gDNA derived from T cells, B-cell-depleted T cells, or PBMCs. Deeply sampled blood TCRbeta repertoires from subjects exposed to, actively infected with, or recovered from COVID-19 were included in the dataset. The repertoires were released in a freely available public database intended as a resource for research on the immune response to SARS-CoV-2. The samples were drawn from two sources: the first 160 participants of the ongoing ImmuneRACE study, and 1,254 subjects contributed by 6 global collaborators. Nearly every sample came with metadata listing a de-identified subject ID, COVID-19 status, age in years and sex. HLA class I and class II types, where available, came from metadata supplied by the sample provider rather than from assay-based typing. The research as a whole found: How much clinical and demographic metadata was included differed by source and by participant, and the metadata was provided uncurated.

As encoded in the germline V gene (reference sequence), CDR1 is LNHDA while CDR2 is SQIVND. The junction carries 10 bases between V and J, which are trimmed by 3 bases and 0 bases respectively. The CDR3, cysteine through phenylalanine, is 15 amino acids long. CDR3 DNA is the only sequence kept; it has 45 bases, read in frame from the first base. Collaborating institutions collected whole blood in K2EDTA tubes following their own protocols. For TCRbeta analysis, collaborator samples were shipped as frozen whole blood, as isolated PBMCs, or as DNA extracted from either sample type. TCRbeta CDR3 regions were amplified from genomic DNA using the immunoSEQ Assay, a bias-controlled multiplex PCR. The study's processing was this. The number of nucleated cells in each sample was estimated from the amplification of reference gene primers within the assay. To quantify the absolute abundance of each unique TCRbeta CDR3 rearrangement, sequence reads were collapsed and filtered. For each sample, productive Simpson clonality was calculated as the square root of Simpson's diversity index over productive rearrangements. TCRdb took this table from immuneACCESS and kept in-frame rearrangements with V and J called. Such tables lack part of the clones; where checked against another copy, unresolved V genes explain under half of the gap, and the rest is unexplained. V, J and clone size are those of that table, while D and trimming were read from the DNA. The sample has more than 85,000 clones on record, roughly 90% of them singletons. The ten biggest clones cover 1.5% to 2% of the sample.

About this clone itself: Its binding antigen is unknown. The sample holds no much larger clone one base away, and base qualities are not on file.

The sequencing input was peripheral blood. The chain couples TRBV19 to TRBJ2-3, with the D gene uncertain. The sequence came from a man between 60 and 75 years old with acute or convalescent COVID-19. The nucleotide sequence reads TGTGCCAGTAGTATTGGGCTACTGAGCACAGATACGCAGTATTTT. This is translated as CASSIGLLSTDTQYF.